Shown below are 12 T cell receptor beta chains from a single sample sequenced in a study of T cells after yellow fever vaccination. Using its own MiXCR run on the 5' RACE reads, TCRdb lists one record per CDR3 protein. The sample carries 400,000 or so distinct CDR3 sequences, roughly 6.2% recorded once. This material consisted of PBMCs, taken 5 days after the yellow fever booster vaccination. The source of these receptors is a man between 25 and 39 years old who received the YFV17D yellow fever vaccine.

This clonotype was recorded many times. The chain recombines TRBV18 with TRBJ1-4, with D possibly being TRBD1 (5 bases). V gave up 3 bases and J gave up 7 bases, with 15 bases separating them. The CDR3 totals 15 residues. In germline, CDR1 is KGHSH, CDR2 LQKENI. The CDR3 coding sequence is TGTGCCAGCTCACCGACGGGCCAGGGAGGTGAAAAACTGTTTTTT. Translation gives CASSPTGQGGEKLFF.

This clonotype was seen a few times. The J gene is TRBJ2-5, the V gene TRBV20-1; possible D gene TRBD1, 5 bases. The germline V gene has CDR1 DFQATT and CDR2 SNEGSKA (reference sequence). The CDR3 sequence is 12 residues long. Deletions cut 0 bases from V and 5 bases from J, with 7 bases between. Written as DNA, the CDR3 is TGCAGTGCTAGAGAGGGGCGGGAGACCCAGTACTTC. This encodes CSAREGRETQYF.

V usage is TRBV29-1 and J usage is TRBJ1-1; D is unclear. Between the trimmed V and J ends, which lost 2 bases and 1 base, there was a span of 11 bases. The germline V gene has CDR1 SQVTM and CDR2 ANQGSEA. This CDR3 comprises 14 residues. The CDR3 region has the DNA TGCAGCGTTGAAAAACGGGGTTCGAACACTGAAGCTTTCTTT. Its protein is CSVEKRGSNTEAFF.

Concerning this clonotype itself: At one boundary the junction diverges from the germline segment, which might be a read error. This chain links TRBV20-1 with TRBJ2-4, with no clear D. Germline V gives CDR1 DFQATT, CDR2 SNEGSKA (reference sequence). CDR3 size: 15 residues. The chain's CDR3 is CCARPLSGRENIQYF. CDR3 in DNA: TGCTGTGCTAGGCCCCTCAGTGGACGCGAAAACATTCAGTACTTC.

Ten or more counts support this clonotype. The chain has TRBV7-2 and TRBJ2-7; D is uncertain. The CDR3 covers 12 residues. Trimming pared 4 bases from V and 1 base from J, leaving 5 bases between. Per the germline V gene, CDR1 is SGHTA and CDR2 is FQGNSA. In DNA, the CDR3 is TGTGCCAGCAGCTCCACTTCCTACGAGCAGTACTTC. Amino acid sequence: CASSSTSYEQYF.

This clonotype was seen repeatedly, ten times or more. Here the CDR3 DNA reads TGCGCCAGCAGCCTACTAGCGGGAGATTCAAATGAGCAGTTCTTC. Encoded protein: CASSLLAGDSNEQFF. The chain employs TRBV5-1 and TRBJ2-1, with 11 positions matching TRBD2. The CDR3 contains 15 residues. Germline trimming cut 4 bases from V and 7 bases from J; bases unmatched to any gene: 7. Germline values: CDR1 SGHRS, CDR2 YFSETQ.

V is TRBV20-1 and J is TRBJ1-5; a possible D gene is TRBD1 (5 bases). Germline V gives CDR1 DFQATT, CDR2 SNEGSKA (reference sequence). V lost 5 bases, J lost 0 bases, and 17 bases lay in between. The CDR3 is 16 amino acids. The DNA of the CDR3 is TGCAGTGCTGGCAGTCAGGGCACCTATAGCAATCAGCCCCAGCATTTT. Translating gives CSAGSQGTYSNQPQHF.

In its sample, this clonotype was seen a few times. This chain connects TRBV21-1 to TRBJ1-1; the table assigns TRBD1, which was not confirmed against the DNA. TRBV21-1 is recorded as a pseudogene. This CDR3 region has 16 residues. The chain's CDR3 is CASITGRQPRNTEAFF. The CDR3 DNA reads as TGTGCCAGCATCACCGGGAGACAGCCGAGGAACACTGAAGCTTTCTTT.

This clonotype was recorded a few times. The rearrangement uses TRBV7-2 and TRBJ1-6, with D possibly matching TRBD1 (5 bases). The CDR3 covers 16 residues. V lost 2 bases to trimming and J lost 1 base, with 9 bases between them. The germline V gene has CDR1 SGHTA and CDR2 FQGNSA. CDR3 sequence: CASSLQGTSYNSPLHF. The CDR3 DNA reads as TGTGCCAGCAGCTTACAAGGGACGTCCTATAATTCACCCCTCCACTTT. Full variable domain (outside the CDR3, taken from reference TRBV7-2 and TRBJ1-6): GAGVSQSPSNKVTEKGKDVELRCDPISGHTALYWYRQSLGQGLEFLIYFQGNSAPDKSGLPSDRFSAERTGGSVSTLTIQRTQQEDSAVYLCASSLQGTSYNSPLHFGNGTRLTVT.

About this clonotype itself: Sequence at one end of the junction differs from germline and may be a read error. This chain joins TRBV20-1 and TRBJ1-5; a possible D gene is TRBD1 (5 bases). The CDR3 runs 15 residues. Germline CDR1 DFQATT, CDR2 SNEGSKA (reference sequence). The CDR3 loop reads CCASVLNGGDQPQHF. CDR3 DNA sequence: TGCTGTGCTAGTGTCCTTAACGGGGGGGATCAGCCCCAGCATTTT.

CDR3 protein: CASSFPGGRSGANVLTF. The CDR3, as DNA: TGTGCCAGCAGTTTTCCCGGCGGGAGATCTGGGGCCAACGTCCTGACTTTC. This chain joins TRBV12-3 or TRBV12-4 and TRBJ2-6, with 7 bases that match TRBD2. The CDR3 contains 17 residues. J lost 1 base, V lost 3 bases, and 6 bases had no gene match.

Ten or more counts support this clonotype. The gene calls are TRBV27 and TRBJ2-5, with unresolved D. The V gene lost 3 bases and the J gene lost 2 bases, with 7 bases spanning the gap. Germline V gives CDR1 MNHEY, CDR2 SMNVEV (reference sequence). CDR3 length equals 13 residues. CDR3 DNA: TGTGCCAGCAGTTTTCTGTCACAAGAGACCCAGTACTTC. It encodes CASSFLSQETQYF.